A few counts support the clone carrying this TCR beta chain. No antigen is known for it. This sample is part of a study of T cell repertoires in cytomegalovirus infection. MiXCR was run by TCRdb on the reads, yielding one entry per CDR3 protein. Of over 450,000 distinct CDR3 sequences listed, around 11% were seen once; the top ten hold more than 8.5%. General study findings and limits: CMV-specific TCR beta clonotypes restricted by HLA-C were the ones dominating the ex vivo response.

This sequence was found in a human donor in good health (CMV status not recorded). Some clones in this sample may be carry-over from other donors' samples. Sequenced input: PBMCs.

The CDR3, as DNA: TGTGCCAGCAGAGCCGGGACTAGCACAGATACGCAGTATTTT. It codes for CASRAGTSTDTQYF. The chain carries TRBV12-3 or TRBV12-4 and TRBJ2-3, with TRBD2 as a possible D gene (6 bases). This CDR3 is built from 14 residues. V gave up 6 bases and J gave up 0 bases, with 10 bases separating them.